This TCR beta chain was observed in a study of CD8 T cells in acute hepatitis C reinfection. Turning to the study itself: CD8+ T cells specific for HCV NS3-1073 were sequenced. Whole-study findings and limits: Regardless of outcome, about twelve public clonotypes appeared, one using V04-02/J02-02. Preferential TRBV04 and TRBV06 usage appeared in all groups and was not explained by the naive pool.

This clone was counted a single time. The antigen remains undetermined. Data came from immunoSEQ multiplex PCR; TCRdb stores just in-frame clones and leaves some out. The sample yields approximately 39,000 clones, around nine tenths seen once. The CDR3 sequence is 15 residues long. Germline CDR1 reads SGDLS; CDR2 reads YYNGEE. Deletions cut 1 base from V and 1 base from J, with 12 bases between. Time point defined: naive CD8 control sorted from an acute-time-point sample. The V call is TRBV9, the J call TRBJ2-7, with D possibly matching TRBD2 (6 bases). What was sequenced was naive CD8+ T cells from PBMCs. The TCR sequence derives from a man aged 25-45 years with chronic hepatitis C. In DNA, the CDR3 is TGTGCCAGCAGCGTAATGGGCGGGGTATCCTACGAGCAGTACTTC. This sequence encodes CASSVMGGVSYEQYF.